The rows below give T cell receptor beta chains drawn from one sample of a study of T cells after posttransplantation cyclophosphamide. Only in-frame clones appear in the TCRdb table, and some are missing; sequencing was by immunoSEQ multiplex PCR. The sample has over 400 clones, none seen only once. The sequencing here drew on PBMCs, taken 32 days after allogeneic stem cell transplant with posttransplant cyclophosphamide. All receptors derive from a male patient aged 25-45 years who received an allogeneic stem cell transplant from a related donor, was CMV-positive, and had acute GVHD only. Some T cells may possibly be graft donor cells. Each CDR3 is given with its conserved first and last residue. A D gene is named only where the DNA matches it firmly. The size entry is marked missing in some rows and otherwise reads once, few, many or a size class.

j_gene: TRBJ1-2; d_gene: -; abundance: -; v_gene: TRBV29-1; CDR3nt: TGCAGCGTTGGGTCCAGGGGCTATGGCTACACCTTC; CDR3aa: CSVGSRGYGYTF
j_gene: TRBJ2-3; d_gene: -; abundance: hyperexpanded; v_gene: TRBV6-2/TRBV6-3; CDR3nt: TGTGCCAGCAGTTACGACTACGGGGATACGCAGTATTTT; CDR3aa: CASSYDYGDTQYF
j_gene: TRBJ1-2; d_gene: TRBD1; abundance: large; v_gene: TRBV6-5; CDR3nt: TGTGCCAGCAGTTACCCCGGACAGGTTGGGGGCTACACCTTC; CDR3aa: CASSYPGQVGGYTF
j_gene: TRBJ2-3; d_gene: TRBD2; abundance: -; v_gene: TRBV29-1; CDR3nt: TGCAGCGTCAAGACGGGGGGAGATACGCAGTATTTT; CDR3aa: CSVKTGGDTQYF
j_gene: TRBJ1-1; d_gene: TRBD1; abundance: medium-sized; v_gene: TRBV6-2/TRBV6-3; CDR3nt: TGTGCCAGCAGTTACAGAAAGACAGGGGGTAACACTGAAGCTTTCTTT; CDR3aa: CASSYRKTGGNTEAFF
j_gene: TRBJ1-2; d_gene: -; abundance: few; v_gene: TRBV5-6; CDR3nt: TGTGCCAGCAGCACCCTACAGAGTTGGGACTATGGCTACACCTTC; CDR3aa: CASSTLQSWDYGYTF
j_gene: TRBJ2-7; d_gene: -; abundance: medium-sized; v_gene: TRBV5-6; CDR3nt: TGTGCCAGCAGCTTGGAGGCGGGGCGGGAGCAGTACTTC; CDR3aa: CASSLEAGREQYF
j_gene: TRBJ1-1; d_gene: -; abundance: large; v_gene: TRBV7-2; CDR3nt: TGTGCCAGCAGGAATCAGGTGAACACTGAAGCTTTCTTT; CDR3aa: CASRNQVNTEAFF
j_gene: TRBJ2-3; d_gene: TRBD2; abundance: few; v_gene: TRBV29-1; CDR3nt: TGCAGCGTCGGGACTAGCGGGGGGGCTGACGGTACGCAGTATTTT; CDR3aa: CSVGTSGGADGTQYF
j_gene: TRBJ2-1; d_gene: TRBD2; abundance: large; v_gene: TRBV5-5; CDR3nt: TGTGCCAGCAGCATTGTCCTGGGGGGGTACAATGAGCAGTTCTTC; CDR3aa: CASSIVLGGYNEQFF
j_gene: TRBJ2-7; d_gene: -; abundance: few; v_gene: TRBV9; CDR3nt: TGTGCCAGCAGCGCCGGACAGAGGCCCTACGAGCAGTACTTC; CDR3aa: CASSAGQRPYEQYF